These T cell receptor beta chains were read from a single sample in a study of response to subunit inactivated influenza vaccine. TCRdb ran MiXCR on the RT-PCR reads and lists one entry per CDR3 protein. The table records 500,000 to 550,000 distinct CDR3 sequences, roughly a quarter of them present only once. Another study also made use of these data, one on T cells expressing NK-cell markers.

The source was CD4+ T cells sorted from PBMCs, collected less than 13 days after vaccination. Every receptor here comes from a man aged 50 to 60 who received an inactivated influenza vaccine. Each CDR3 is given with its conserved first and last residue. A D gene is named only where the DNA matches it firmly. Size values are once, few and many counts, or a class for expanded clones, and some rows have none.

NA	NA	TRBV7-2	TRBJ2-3	TGTGCCAGCAGCTTATATCCGGGACGCACAGATACGCAGTATTTT	CASSLYPGRTDTQYF
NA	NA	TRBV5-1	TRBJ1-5	TGCGCCAGCAGCTTGGGGGGCGGTTCGTATCAGCCCCAGCATTTT	CASSLGGGSYQPQHF
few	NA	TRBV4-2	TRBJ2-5	TGTGCCAGCAGCCAAGATCTAGGCGGGTACGGAGAGACCCAGTACTTC	CASSQDLGGYGETQYF
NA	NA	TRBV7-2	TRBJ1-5	TGTGCCAGCAGCTTGACCCAGGGCCAGGGGCAGCCCCAGCATTTT	CASSLTQGQGQPQHF
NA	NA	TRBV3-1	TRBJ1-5	TGTGCCAGCAGCCAAGGCCTCGGAGGGTATGGACAGCCCCAGCATTTT	CASSQGLGGYGQPQHF
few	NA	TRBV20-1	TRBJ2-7	TGCAGTGCTAGAGATCTTTTGTCTCCGCTAACGAGCTACGAGCAGTACTTC	CSARDLLSPLTSYEQYF
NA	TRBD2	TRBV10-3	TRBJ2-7	TGTGCCATCAGCCCGGACGGGGGGATTTACGAGCAGTACTTC	CAISPDGGIYEQYF
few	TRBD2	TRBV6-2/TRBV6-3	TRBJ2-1	TGTGCCAGCAGTCGGGCGGGAGTGCGCGTCTACAATGAGCAGTTCTTC	CASSRAGVRVYNEQFF
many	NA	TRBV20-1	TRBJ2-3	TGCAGTGCCCCCCCGGCGGGAACCACAGATACGCAGTATTTT	CSAPPAGTTDTQYF
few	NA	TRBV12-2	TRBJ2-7	TGTGCAAGTCGCTTAACACCTAGAGAGAGTCTTTACGAGCAGTACTTC	CASRLTPRESLYEQYF
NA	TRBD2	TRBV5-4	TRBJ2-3	TGTGCCAGCAGCCCGCAGACTAGCGGGGGGGCGTCAGATACGCAGTATTTT	CASSPQTSGGASDTQYF
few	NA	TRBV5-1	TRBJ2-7	TGCGCCAGCAGCTTGTCAAGCGGCGCCTACTACGAGCAGTACTTC	CASSLSSGAYYEQYF
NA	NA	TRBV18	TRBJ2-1	TGTGCCAGCTCACCATGGTACAATGAGCAGTTCTTC	CASSPWYNEQFF
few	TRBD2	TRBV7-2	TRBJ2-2	TGTGCCAGCAGCTTAGGACGGGGGGGCGGCACCGGGGAGCTGTTTTTT	CASSLGRGGGTGELFF
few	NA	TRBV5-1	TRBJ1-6	TGCGCCAGCAGCTTGGAAGCCAGGGTTAATTCACCCCTCCACTTT	CASSLEARVNSPLHF
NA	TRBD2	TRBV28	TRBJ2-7	TGTGCCAGCAGGACTAGCGGGCTCTACGAGCAGTACTTC	CASRTSGLYEQYF
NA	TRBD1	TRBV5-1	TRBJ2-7	TGCGCCAGCAGCAGGGGACAGGCCGAGGGCGAGCAGTACTTC	CASSRGQAEGEQYF
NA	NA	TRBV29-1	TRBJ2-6	TGCAGCGTTGTAGGCAGGGGGGAGTTCGGGGCCAACGTCCTGACTTTC	CSVVGRGEFGANVLTF
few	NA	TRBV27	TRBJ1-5	TGTGCCAGCAGTTTAAGGGTGGGGGATCAGCCCCAGCATTTT	CASSLRVGDQPQHF
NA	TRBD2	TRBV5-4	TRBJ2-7	TGTGCCAGCAGCGACCAACTAGCGGGAGCGGTAGAGCAGTACTTC	CASSDQLAGAVEQYF
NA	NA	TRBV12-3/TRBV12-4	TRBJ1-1	TGTGCCAGCAGTTTAGCAGGGAAGGGAGCTGAAGCTTTCTTT	CASSLAGKGAEAFF
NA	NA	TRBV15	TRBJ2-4	TGTGCCACCAGCAGAGGAGGGATGGGTTTAGCCAAAAACATTCAGTACTTC	CATSRGGMGLAKNIQYF
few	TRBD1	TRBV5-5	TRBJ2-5	TGTGCCAGCAGCTTCCCGACAGGGCAGGAGACCCAGTACTTC	CASSFPTGQETQYF
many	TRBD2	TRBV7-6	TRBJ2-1	TGTGCCAGCAGCCTGAGGACTAGGGAGGGTGAGCAGTTCTTC	CASSLRTREGEQFF
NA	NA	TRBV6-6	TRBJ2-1	TGTGCCAGCAGTTACTCGGAGGGTGGTGAGCAGTTCTTC	CASSYSEGGEQFF
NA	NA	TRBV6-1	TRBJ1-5	TGTGCCAGCAGTCCGGACGGAGGCAATCAGCCCCAGCATTTT	CASSPDGGNQPQHF
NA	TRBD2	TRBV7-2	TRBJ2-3	TGTGCCAGCAGCCAACGACTAGCGGGGGCAAACACAGATACGCAGTATTTT	CASSQRLAGANTDTQYF
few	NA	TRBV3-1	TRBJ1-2	TGTGCCAGCAGCCAAGATCTGGCAGGAGTCTATGGCTACACCTTC	CASSQDLAGVYGYTF
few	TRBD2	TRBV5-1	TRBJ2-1	TGCGCCAGCAGCTTGGTTACAGGCGGGGGGGCCTACAATGAGCAGTTCTTC	CASSLVTGGGAYNEQFF
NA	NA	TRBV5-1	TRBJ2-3	TGCGCCAGCAGCTTGGCAAGGGCGGATACAGATACGCAGTATTTT	CASSLARADTDTQYF
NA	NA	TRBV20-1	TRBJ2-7	TGCAGTGCTAGAGATGGCAGGGTCCACGAGCAGTACTTC	CSARDGRVHEQYF
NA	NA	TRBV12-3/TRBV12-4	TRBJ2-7	TGTGCCAGCAGCAGCATGCGGGAGCAGTACTTC	CASSSMREQYF
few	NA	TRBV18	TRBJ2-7	TGTGCCAGCTCCCTTACCCAGGGGTACGAGCAGTACTTC	CASSLTQGYEQYF
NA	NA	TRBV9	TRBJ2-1	TGTGCCAGCAGCGTAGTTGGTAGCCAATCCTACAATGAGCAGTTCTTC	CASSVVGSQSYNEQFF
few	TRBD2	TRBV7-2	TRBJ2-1	TGTGCCAGCAGCTCCTTAGCGGGGGTCTTCAATTTCAATGAGCAGTTCTTC	CASSSLAGVFNFNEQFF
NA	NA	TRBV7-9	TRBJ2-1	TGTGCCAGCAGCTTCCCCTGGGGACATGAGCAGTTCTTC	CASSFPWGHEQFF
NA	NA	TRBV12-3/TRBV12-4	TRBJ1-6	TGTGCCAGCAGTAACGGACTGGACCTCCACTTT	CASSNGLDLHF
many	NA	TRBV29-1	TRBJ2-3	TGCAGCGTTGCCCCCCGAGGGGTCCCCAATACGCAGTATTTT	CSVAPRGVPNTQYF
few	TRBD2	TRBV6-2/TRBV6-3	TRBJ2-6	TGTGCCAGCAGTTACTCGATGGGGACTAGCTCTGGGGCCAACGTCCTGACTTTC	CASSYSMGTSSGANVLTF
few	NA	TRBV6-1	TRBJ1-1	TGTGCCAGCAGCCTCCCGGGGGGCTTGGAAGCTTTCTTT	CASSLPGGLEAFF
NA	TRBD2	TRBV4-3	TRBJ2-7	TGCGCCAGCAGCCAGTACGGCGTGTCGAGTAGCGGGGGGGCAAACGAGCAGTACTTC	CASSQYGVSSSGGANEQYF
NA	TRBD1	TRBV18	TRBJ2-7	TGTGCCAGCTCCCCTATAGTGACAGGGGTCCACGAGCAGTACTTC	CASSPIVTGVHEQYF
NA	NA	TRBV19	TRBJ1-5	TGTGCCAGTAGTATCCGCGGGATACTAGAGTATAGCAATCAGCCCCAGCATTTT	CASSIRGILEYSNQPQHF
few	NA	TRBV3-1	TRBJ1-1	TGTGCCAGCAGCCAAGTGTCACAGATGAACACTGAAGCTTTCTTT	CASSQVSQMNTEAFF
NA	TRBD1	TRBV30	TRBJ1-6	TGTGCCTGGAGCCGACAGGGTAATTCACCCCTCCACTTT	CAWSRQGNSPLHF
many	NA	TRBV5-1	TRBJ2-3	TGCGCCAGCAGCTTGACGGGCACAGATACGCAGTATTTT	CASSLTGTDTQYF
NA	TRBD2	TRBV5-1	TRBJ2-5	TGCGCCAGCAGCTCCCCCAGTGGGGCTAGCGGGAGGGCCAAAGAGACCCAGTACTTC	CASSSPSGASGRAKETQYF
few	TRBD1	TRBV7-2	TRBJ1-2	TGTGCCAGCAGCGAAGTACAGGGGGACTATGGCTACACCTTC	CASSEVQGDYGYTF
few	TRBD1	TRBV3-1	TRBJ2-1	TGTGCCAGCAGCCAAGATAAAGGGACAGTCATTTACAATGAGCAGTTCTTC	CASSQDKGTVIYNEQFF
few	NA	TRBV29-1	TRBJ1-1	TGCAGCGTCACAGGGTTTAATGAAGCTTTCTTT	CSVTGFNEAFF
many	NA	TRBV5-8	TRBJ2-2	TGTGCCAGCAGCTTCCGGGGCACCGGGGAGCTGTTTTTT	CASSFRGTGELFF
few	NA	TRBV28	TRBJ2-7	TGTGCCAGCAGTTACCAGACCTACGAGCAGTACTTC	CASSYQTYEQYF
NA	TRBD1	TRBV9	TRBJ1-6	TGTGCCAGCAGCGTCGACAGGGCTCAGTCACCCCTCCACTTT	CASSVDRAQSPLHF
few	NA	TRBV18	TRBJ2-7	TGTGCCAGCTCACCAGTGACTGGGACCTACGAGCAGTACTTC	CASSPVTGTYEQYF
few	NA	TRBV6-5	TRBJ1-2	TGTGCCAGCAGTTACTCGTTCCAGGGGAACTATGGCTACACCTTC	CASSYSFQGNYGYTF
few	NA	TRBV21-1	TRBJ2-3	TGTGCCAGCAGCAAAAGAAACCAATGGGATACGCAGTATTTT	CASSKRNQWDTQYF
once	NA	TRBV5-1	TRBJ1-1	TGCGCCAGCAGCGGAGGCTTGGTTAACACTGAAGCTTTCTTT	CASSGGLVNTEAFF
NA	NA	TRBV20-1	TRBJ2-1	TGCAGTGCTAGAGATTCGATGGTGGATGAGCAGTTCTTC	CSARDSMVDEQFF
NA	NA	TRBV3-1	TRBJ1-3	TGTGCCAGCAGCCTCACGCCGGTAGGGGTCGCCTCTGGAAACACCATATATTTT	CASSLTPVGVASGNTIYF
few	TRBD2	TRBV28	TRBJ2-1	TGTGCCAGCACGACTAGCGGGGGGAACAATGAGCAGTTCTTC	CASTTSGGNNEQFF